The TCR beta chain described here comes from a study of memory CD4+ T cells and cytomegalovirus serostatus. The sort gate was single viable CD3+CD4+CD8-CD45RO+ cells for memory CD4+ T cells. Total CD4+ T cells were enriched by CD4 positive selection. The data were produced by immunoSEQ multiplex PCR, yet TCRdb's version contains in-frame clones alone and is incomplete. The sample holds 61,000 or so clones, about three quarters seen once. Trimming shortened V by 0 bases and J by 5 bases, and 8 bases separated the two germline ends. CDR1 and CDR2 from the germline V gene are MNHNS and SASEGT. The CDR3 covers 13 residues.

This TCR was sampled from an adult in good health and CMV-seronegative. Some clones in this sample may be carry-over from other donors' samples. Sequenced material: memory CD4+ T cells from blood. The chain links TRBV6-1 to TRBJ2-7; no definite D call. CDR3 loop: CASSEASGDEQYF. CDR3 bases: TGTGCCAGCAGTGAAGCGAGTGGAGACGAGCAGTACTTC.